The subject of this entry is one T cell receptor beta chain. Its antigen remains undetermined. Per-nucleotide qualities are absent, and no much larger clonotype sits a single base away. The immunoSEQ Assay, a bias-controlled multiplex PCR, was used to amplify TCRbeta CDR3 regions from genomic DNA. In the paper's pipeline: The number of nucleated cells in each sample was estimated by amplification of reference gene primers within the assay. To quantify the absolute abundance of each unique TCRbeta CDR3 rearrangement, sequence reads were collapsed and filtered. For each sample, productive Simpson clonality was calculated by taking the square root of Simpson's diversity index across productive rearrangements. In TCRdb, the immuneACCESS table is reduced to in-frame sequences with V and J assigned. These tables do not hold every clone; where another copy was compared, an unresolved V gene accounts for under half, and the others remain unexplained. V and J calls and clone size come straight from that table; D and trimming were deduced from the DNA. A total of roughly 230,000 clones appear in this sample, just under 85% of them only once. The top ten clones comprise around 4% of the sample.

Whole blood was collected in K2EDTA tubes by collaborating institutions according to the institutions' own protocols. Collaborator samples were shipped for TCRbeta analysis as frozen whole blood, isolated PBMCs, or DNA extracted from either sample type. These data belong to a study of blood T cell repertoires in COVID-19 (dated by TCRdb to about 2020). About the study as a whole: Collaborator samples came from the United States, Italy and Spain and covered acute and convalescent phases of COVID-19. HLA class I and class II types, where available, came from metadata supplied by the sample provider rather than from assay-based typing. Samples were obtained from the ongoing ImmuneRACE study (first 160 participants) and from 1,200 or so subjects provided by 6 global collaborators. The material from the prospective study consisted of cDNA or gDNA derived from T cells, B-cell-depleted T cells, or PBMCs. The dataset comprised deeply sampled blood TCRbeta repertoires from subjects exposed to, actively infected with, or recovered from COVID-19. A freely available public database, intended as a resource for researchers studying the immune response to SARS-CoV-2, is where the repertoires were released. A de-identified subject ID, COVID-19 status, age in years and sex were almost always included in the sample metadata. The paper as a whole reports these results and caveats: How much clinical and demographic metadata was included differed by source and by participant, and the metadata was provided uncurated.

This clonotype originated in a middle-aged man with acute or convalescent COVID-19. Sequencing used peripheral blood.

The CDR3 protein: CASSQEGVRETQYF. The DNA is TGCGCCAGCAGCCAAGAGGGAGTCAGGGAGACCCAGTACTTC. This receptor chain uses TRBV4-1 and TRBJ2-5; matching of 5 bases hints at TRBD2 as the D gene. Its CDR3 holds 14 amino acids, cysteine through phenylalanine. Of all the DNA, just the CDR3 is kept, 42 bases in frame from base 1. The germline ends are 10 bases apart after V is trimmed by 0 bases and J by 5 bases. In the germline V gene, CDR1 corresponds to MGHRA and CDR2 to YSYEKL.